The rows below give T cell receptor beta chains drawn from one sample of a study of OX40 agonist ivuxolimab in advanced cancers. TCRdb's table, derived via immunoSEQ multiplex PCR, lists solely in-frame clones and lacks some. The table shows 70,000 to 90,000 clones, with about 89% occurring only once. The sample in question was CD4+ or CD8+ T cells sorted from blood, obtained in a trial of the OX40 agonist ivuxolimab. Source of these receptors: an adult with an advanced solid tumor such as melanoma, head and neck, liver or kidney cancer. The CDR3 runs from the conserved cysteine through the conserved F or W. The D gene is left open where the match is weak. A row's size may be missing; if present it is once, few, many or a size class.

d_gene: NA; j_gene: TRBJ1-1; abundance: NA; v_gene: TRBV6-5; len: 14; CDR3aa: CASSYGNFDTEAFF; CDR3nt: TGTGCCAGCAGTTACGGCAATTTCGACACTGAAGCTTTCTTT
d_gene: NA; j_gene: TRBJ2-2; abundance: NA; v_gene: TRBV6-4; len: 15; CDR3aa: CASSSSPGRTGELFF; CDR3nt: TGTGCCAGCAGTTCGTCTCCAGGTCGCACCGGGGAGCTGTTTTTT
d_gene: NA; j_gene: TRBJ1-2; abundance: NA; v_gene: TRBV7-9; len: 13; CDR3aa: CASQRGVDYGYTF; CDR3nt: TGTGCCAGCCAGCGGGGCGTTGACTATGGCTACACCTTC
d_gene: NA; j_gene: TRBJ2-2; abundance: few; v_gene: TRBV5-1; len: 13; CDR3aa: CASSFDSTGELFF; CDR3nt: TGCGCCAGCAGCTTTGACTCCACCGGGGAGCTGTTTTTT
d_gene: NA; j_gene: TRBJ1-5; abundance: NA; v_gene: TRBV12-5; len: 13; CDR3aa: CASARGNNQPQHF; CDR3nt: TGTGCTAGTGCTCGAGGTAACAATCAGCCCCAGCATTTT
d_gene: NA; j_gene: TRBJ2-7; abundance: NA; v_gene: TRBV7-2; len: 15; CDR3aa: CASSLLAGLPYEQYF; CDR3nt: TGTGCCAGCAGCTTACTGGCAGGACTACCCTACGAGCAGTACTTC
d_gene: TRBD1; j_gene: TRBJ1-2; abundance: NA; v_gene: TRBV5-1; len: 14; CDR3aa: CASSQPGQVYGYTF; CDR3nt: TGCGCCAGCAGCCAACCGGGACAGGTCTATGGCTACACCTTC
d_gene: NA; j_gene: TRBJ2-7; abundance: NA; v_gene: TRBV30; len: 14; CDR3aa: CAWSRLGAHYEQYF; CDR3nt: TGTGCCTGGAGTCGCCTCGGCGCTCACTACGAGCAGTACTTC
d_gene: NA; j_gene: TRBJ2-3; abundance: NA; v_gene: TRBV5-4; len: 16; CDR3aa: CASSLLVLESTDTQYF; CDR3nt: TGTGCCAGCAGCTTGCTGGTTTTGGAGAGCACAGATACGCAGTATTTT
d_gene: TRBD2; j_gene: TRBJ2-1; abundance: NA; v_gene: TRBV11-2; len: 18; CDR3aa: CASSFKGGRTSGSNEQFF; CDR3nt: TGTGCCAGCAGCTTCAAGGGAGGCCGGACTAGCGGGAGCAATGAGCAGTTCTTC
d_gene: TRBD2; j_gene: TRBJ2-7; abundance: once; v_gene: TRBV30; len: 14; CDR3aa: CAWQLAGGLYEQYF; CDR3nt: TGTGCCTGGCAACTAGCGGGAGGTCTCTACGAGCAGTACTTC
d_gene: NA; j_gene: TRBJ1-1; abundance: NA; v_gene: TRBV6-6; len: 11; CDR3aa: CASRDSGEAFF; CDR3nt: TGTGCCAGCAGAGACTCAGGGGAAGCTTTCTTT
d_gene: TRBD2; j_gene: TRBJ2-7; abundance: NA; v_gene: TRBV18; len: 14; CDR3aa: CASSPGLAGNEQYF; CDR3nt: TGTGCCAGCTCACCGGGACTAGCGGGAAACGAGCAGTACTTC
d_gene: NA; j_gene: TRBJ2-7; abundance: NA; v_gene: TRBV18; len: 13; CDR3aa: CASSPGRFYEQYF; CDR3nt: TGTGCCAGCTCACCAGGACGGTTCTACGAGCAGTACTTC
d_gene: NA; j_gene: TRBJ1-1; abundance: NA; v_gene: TRBV30; len: 13; CDR3aa: CAWSPGASTEAFF; CDR3nt: TGTGCCTGGAGTCCAGGGGCGAGCACTGAAGCTTTCTTT
d_gene: NA; j_gene: TRBJ1-5; abundance: once; v_gene: TRBV29-1; len: 13; CDR3aa: CSVATGRDQPQHF; CDR3nt: TGCAGCGTAGCTACAGGGCGGGATCAGCCCCAGCATTTT
d_gene: TRBD1; j_gene: TRBJ2-1; abundance: NA; v_gene: TRBV18; len: 14; CDR3aa: CASSPGTGGNEQFF; CDR3nt: TGTGCCAGCTCACCCGGGACAGGGGGCAATGAGCAGTTCTTC
d_gene: TRBD2; j_gene: TRBJ2-2; abundance: NA; v_gene: TRBV7-9; len: 14; CDR3aa: CASSGSGKAGELFF; CDR3nt: TGTGCCAGCAGCGGTAGCGGGAAGGCCGGGGAGCTGTTTTTT
d_gene: NA; j_gene: TRBJ1-4; abundance: NA; v_gene: TRBV14; len: 17; CDR3aa: CASSQVRWAGENEKLFF; CDR3nt: TGTGCCAGCAGCCAAGTCCGATGGGCAGGGGAGAATGAAAAACTGTTTTTT
d_gene: TRBD1; j_gene: TRBJ1-1; abundance: NA; v_gene: TRBV25-1; len: 16; CDR3aa: CASSEPWGQGRTEAFF; CDR3nt: TGTGCCAGCAGCGAACCTTGGGGACAGGGGAGGACTGAAGCTTTCTTT